This T cell receptor beta chain was recorded in a study of CD8+ T cells in alopecia areata. Study results and limitations: Scalp sequencing captures resident alphabeta T cells of normal skin too. Elevated clonality characterized lesional scalp relative to normal scalp, particularly in alopecia totalis/universalis.

RNA extraction and reverse transcription yielded cDNA as sequencing template. Clones were sequenced by immunoSEQ multiplex PCR, and TCRdb holds only the in-frame ones, with some missing. The sample shows 200,000 to 250,000 clones, 50% to 60% of them seen only once. As to this clone: Its antigen is undetermined.

This sample comprised CD4+ T cells sorted from blood, obtained at week 0. The origin of this receptor is a human donor with alopecia areata.

The CDR3 loop reads CASSAGRGLINEQFF. The CDR3 coding sequence is TGTGCCAGCAGCGCGGGCAGGGGTTTAATCAATGAGCAGTTCTTC. The V and J genes are TRBV9 and TRBJ2-1, with D perhaps TRBD1 (6 bases). Germline V gene data show CDR1 as SGDLS and CDR2 as YYNGEE. There are 15 residues in the CDR3. V was shortened by 3 bases and J by 6 bases, with 16 bases between the two germline ends.